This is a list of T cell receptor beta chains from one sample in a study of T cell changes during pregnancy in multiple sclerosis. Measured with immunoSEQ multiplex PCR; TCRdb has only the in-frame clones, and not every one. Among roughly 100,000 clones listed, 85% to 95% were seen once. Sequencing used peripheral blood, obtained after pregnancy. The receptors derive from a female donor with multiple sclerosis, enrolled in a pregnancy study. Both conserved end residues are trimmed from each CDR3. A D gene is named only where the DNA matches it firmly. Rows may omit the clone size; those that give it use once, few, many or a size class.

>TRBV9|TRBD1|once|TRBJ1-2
ASSGPRQGSDYGYT
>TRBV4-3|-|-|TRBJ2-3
ASSQEGTGAGTSTDTQY
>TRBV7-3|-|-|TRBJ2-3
ASSTNGGNGDTQY
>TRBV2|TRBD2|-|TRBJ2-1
ASPPGGYNEQF
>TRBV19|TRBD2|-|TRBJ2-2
ASSTPQGSGSGTGELF
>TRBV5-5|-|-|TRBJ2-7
ASTLRSFHEQY
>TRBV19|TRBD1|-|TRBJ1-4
ASSIGQGYGEKLF
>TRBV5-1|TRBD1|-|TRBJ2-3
ASSRGAGTGGAVGITDTQY
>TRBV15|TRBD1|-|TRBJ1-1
ATSRDRSGGTSEAF
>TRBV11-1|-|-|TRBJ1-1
ASSLAEGVGAF
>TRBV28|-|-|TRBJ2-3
ASPDSVTDTQY
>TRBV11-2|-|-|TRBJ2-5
ASSEGGGTQY
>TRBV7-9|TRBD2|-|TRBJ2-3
ASSASGAKDTQY
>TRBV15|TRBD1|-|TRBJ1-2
ATSRVGTGDGYT
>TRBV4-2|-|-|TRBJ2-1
ASSQDEGRGPTYNEQF
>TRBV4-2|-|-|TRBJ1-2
ASSLDRGRDYGYT
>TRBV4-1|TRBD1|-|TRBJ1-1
ASSTKRAPPGTGRTEAF
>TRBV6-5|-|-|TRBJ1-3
ASSKETTSGNTIY
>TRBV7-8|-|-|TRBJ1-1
ASSLLQGNTEAF
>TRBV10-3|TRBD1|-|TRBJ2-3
AISDSRDRVIHPTQY
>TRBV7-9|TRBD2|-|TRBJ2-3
ASSLASLAGDTQY
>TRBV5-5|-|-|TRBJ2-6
ASSRVWYGANVLT
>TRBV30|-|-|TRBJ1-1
AWSVIGREAF
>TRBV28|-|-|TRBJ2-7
ASTGTGFYEQY
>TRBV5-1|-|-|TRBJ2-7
ASSQTTDSQY
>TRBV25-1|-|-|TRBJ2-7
ASTPGLGRYEQY
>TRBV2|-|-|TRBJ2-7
ASQLTGPPSEQY
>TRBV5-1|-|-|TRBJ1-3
ASSLGQSGNTIY
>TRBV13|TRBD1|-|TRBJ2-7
ASRKQGANYEQY
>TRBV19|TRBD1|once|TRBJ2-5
ASHSGQDQETQY
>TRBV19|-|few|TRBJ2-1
ASSEGSGQQF
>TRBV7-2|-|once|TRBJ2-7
ASSFWGGASYEQY
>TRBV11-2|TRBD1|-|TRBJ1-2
ASSSGTGGSGYT
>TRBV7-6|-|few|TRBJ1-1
ASSADTNTEAF
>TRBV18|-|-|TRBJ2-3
ASSPPGQGSTDTQY
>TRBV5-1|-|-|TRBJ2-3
ASSSVGTSTDTQY
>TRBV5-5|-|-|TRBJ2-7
ASSLAEWAIAEQY
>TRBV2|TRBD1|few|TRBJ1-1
ASSPGTGNTEAF
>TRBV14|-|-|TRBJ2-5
ASSQGVTSKQETQY
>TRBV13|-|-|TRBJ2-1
ASSLAGKTEQF
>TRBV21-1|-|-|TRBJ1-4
ASNNRVSNEKLF
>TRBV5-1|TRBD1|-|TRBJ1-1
ASSRGQGMGGDYENTEAF
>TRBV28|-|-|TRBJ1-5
ATRGGGNSNQPQH
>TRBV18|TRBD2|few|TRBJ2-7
ASLLAGAGEQY
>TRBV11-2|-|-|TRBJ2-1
ASSLGVNEQF
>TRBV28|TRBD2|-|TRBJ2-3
ASSLAGVWDTQY
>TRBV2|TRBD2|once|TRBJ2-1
ASSRTPSMVRDYLPSSYNEQF
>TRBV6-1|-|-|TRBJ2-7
ASREMDSLSYEQY